The clone carrying this TCR beta chain was detected once. What it recognizes is unknown. This CDR3 is built from 16 residues. Trimming removed 3 bases at V and 4 bases at J, with 18 bases between. Germline values: CDR1 SGHVS, CDR2 FQNEAQ. Indicated treatment: roughly 19 received Ad26.COV2.S at low or high dose, single or two shots; a few received placebo; per-sample allocation not given. Sampling occurred on day 63 after the first vaccine or placebo injection. Ad26 vector vaccine expressed Wuhan-strain SARS-CoV-2 spike. This specimen comes from a study of Ad26.COV2.S vaccination and SARS-CoV-2 variants. At the level of the study: Doses of Ad26.COV2.S were injected into muscle once or twice, 56 days apart.

Study-level results: Recipients of either vaccine or placebo displayed similar breadth of non-spike TCRs. Measurements of TCR breadth and depth may have given underestimates of the total T cell responses.

Assay: immunoSEQ multiplex PCR; the TCRdb copy retains only in-frame clones and omits some. The top ten hold 3.4% of the sample, which has 360,000 or so clones, around nine tenths seen once. The TCR comes from a person between 18 and 65 years old who received the Ad26.COV2.S COVID-19 vaccine or a placebo. The chain couples TRBV7-8 to TRBJ1-1; D unclear. Sequenced material: peripheral blood, taken in a trial of Ad26.COV2.S vaccine versus placebo. In DNA form, the CDR3 reads TGTGCCAGCAGCTTCCGCATCAAGCCAAGGGCCACTGAAGCTTTCTTT. It translates to CASSFRIKPRATEAFF.